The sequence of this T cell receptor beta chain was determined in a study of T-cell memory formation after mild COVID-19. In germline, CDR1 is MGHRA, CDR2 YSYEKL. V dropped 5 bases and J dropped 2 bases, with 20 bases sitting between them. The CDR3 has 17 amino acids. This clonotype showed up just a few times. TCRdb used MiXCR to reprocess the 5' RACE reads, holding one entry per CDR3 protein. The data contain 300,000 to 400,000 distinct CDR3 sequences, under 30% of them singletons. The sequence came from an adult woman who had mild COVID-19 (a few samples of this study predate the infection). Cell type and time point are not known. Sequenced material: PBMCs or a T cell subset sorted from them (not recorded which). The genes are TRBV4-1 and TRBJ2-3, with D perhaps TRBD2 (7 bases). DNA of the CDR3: TGCGCCAGCAGCGTCGAAGTTGGGGGGGGCCTCACAGATACGCAGTATTTT. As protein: CASSVEVGGGLTDTQYF.